This TCR beta chain is drawn from a study of early T cells in non-severe SARS-CoV-2 infection. At the level of the study: Bulk RNA taken from unsorted whole blood was sequenced, leaving chains unpaired.

The germline V gene has CDR1 SNHLY and CDR2 FYNNEI. The CDR3 spans 15 residues. V shed 4 bases, J shed 1 base, and the junction held 5 bases outside the gene matches. Points from the study as a whole: The VDJdb matching leaned toward anti-spike CD8 responses and overlooked private and CD4 specificities.

This clonotype has at least ten counts. What it binds is unknown. Unique molecular identifier tags were affixed to discrete cDNA molecules. TCRdb reprocessed the 5' RACE reads with MiXCR, giving one entry per CDR3 protein. The sample holds about 87,000 distinct CDR3 sequences; roughly 15% are singletons and the top ten take about 6.1%. Specimen: whole blood. The sequence was obtained from an adult who was a healthcare worker with PCR-confirmed SARS-CoV-2 infection or an uninfected control (not recorded which). This chain joins TRBV2 and TRBJ1-1, with 8 bases lining up with TRBD1. The CDR3 here is CASSGLQGGNTEAFF. CDR3 bases: TGTGCCAGCAGTGGTTTACAGGGGGGGAACACTGAAGCTTTCTTT. Looking up the rest from reference TRBV2 and TRBJ1-1 gives the full variable domain: EPEVTQTPSHQVTQMGQEVILRCVPISNHLYFYWYRQILGQKVEFLVSFYNNEISEKSEIFDDQFSVERPDGSNFTLKIRSTKLEDSAMYFCASSGLQGGNTEAFFGQGTRLTVV.